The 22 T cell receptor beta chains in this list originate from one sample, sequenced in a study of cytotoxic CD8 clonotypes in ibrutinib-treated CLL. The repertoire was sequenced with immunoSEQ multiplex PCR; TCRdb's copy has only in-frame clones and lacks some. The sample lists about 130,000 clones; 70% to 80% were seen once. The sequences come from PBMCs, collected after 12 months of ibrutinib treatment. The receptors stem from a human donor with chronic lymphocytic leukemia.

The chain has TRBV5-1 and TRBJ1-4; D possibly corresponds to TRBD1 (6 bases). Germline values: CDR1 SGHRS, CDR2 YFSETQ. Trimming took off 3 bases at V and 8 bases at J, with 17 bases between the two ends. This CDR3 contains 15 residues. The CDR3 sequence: CASSSGQSSLEKLFF. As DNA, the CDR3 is TGCGCCAGCAGCTCCGGACAGAGCTCGCTCGAAAAACTGTTTTTT.

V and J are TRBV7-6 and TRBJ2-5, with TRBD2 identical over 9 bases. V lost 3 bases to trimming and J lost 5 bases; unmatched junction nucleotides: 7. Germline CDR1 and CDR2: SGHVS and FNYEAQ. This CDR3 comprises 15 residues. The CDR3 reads CASSFGGRARETQYF. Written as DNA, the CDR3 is TGTGCCAGCAGCTTTGGCGGGAGGGCCAGGGAGACCCAGTACTTC.

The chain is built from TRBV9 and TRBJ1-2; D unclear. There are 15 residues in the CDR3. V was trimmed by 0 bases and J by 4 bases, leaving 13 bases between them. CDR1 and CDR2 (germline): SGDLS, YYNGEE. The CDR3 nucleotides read TGTGCCAGCAGCGTAGAAAGTCGTGGGGTCTATGGCTACACCTTC. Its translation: CASSVESRGVYGYTF.

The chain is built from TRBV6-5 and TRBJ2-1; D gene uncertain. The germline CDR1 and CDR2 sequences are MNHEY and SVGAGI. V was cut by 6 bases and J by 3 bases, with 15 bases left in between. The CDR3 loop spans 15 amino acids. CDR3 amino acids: CASSSPRSFYNEQFF. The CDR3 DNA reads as TGTGCCAGCAGCTCTCCTAGGTCCTTCTACAATGAGCAGTTCTTC.

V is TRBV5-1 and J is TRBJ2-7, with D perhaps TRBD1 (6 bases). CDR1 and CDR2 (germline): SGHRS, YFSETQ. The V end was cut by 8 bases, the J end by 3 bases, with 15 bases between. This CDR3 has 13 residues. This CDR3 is CASKTGENYEQYF. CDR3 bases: TGCGCCAGTAAGACAGGAGAGAACTACGAGCAGTACTTC.

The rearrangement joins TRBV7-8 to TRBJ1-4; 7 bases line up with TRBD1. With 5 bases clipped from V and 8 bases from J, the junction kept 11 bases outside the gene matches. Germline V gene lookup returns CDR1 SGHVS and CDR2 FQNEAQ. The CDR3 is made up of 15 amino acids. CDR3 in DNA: TGTGCCAGCAGCAGATACAGGGGAAAAGGCGAAAAACTGTTTTTT. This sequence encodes CASSRYRGKGEKLFF. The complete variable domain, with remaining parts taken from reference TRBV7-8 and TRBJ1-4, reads GAGVSQSPRYKVAKRGQDVALRCDPISGHVSLFWYQQALGQGPEFLTYFQNEAQLDKSGLPSDRFFAERPEGSVSTLKIQRTQQEDSAVYLCASSRYRGKGEKLFFGSGTQLSVL.

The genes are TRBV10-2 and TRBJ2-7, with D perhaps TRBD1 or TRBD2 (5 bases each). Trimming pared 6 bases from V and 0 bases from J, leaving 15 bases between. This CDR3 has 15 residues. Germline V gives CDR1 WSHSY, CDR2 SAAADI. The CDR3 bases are TGCGCCAGCAGGGCCCGGGACGCTTACTCCTACGAGCAGTACTTC. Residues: CASRARDAYSYEQYF.

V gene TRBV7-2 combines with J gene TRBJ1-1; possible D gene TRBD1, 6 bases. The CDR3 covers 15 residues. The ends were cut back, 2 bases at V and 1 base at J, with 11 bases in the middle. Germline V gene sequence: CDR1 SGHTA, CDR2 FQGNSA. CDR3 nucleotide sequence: TGTGCCAGCAGCTTAATCCTGACAGGGAACACTGAAGCTTTCTTT. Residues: CASSLILTGNTEAFF.

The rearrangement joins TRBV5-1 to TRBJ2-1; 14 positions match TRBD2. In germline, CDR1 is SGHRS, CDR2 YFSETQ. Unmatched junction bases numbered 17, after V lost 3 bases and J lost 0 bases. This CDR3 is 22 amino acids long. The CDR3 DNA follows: TGCGCCAGCAGCTCGGCTCCCCCCAGGACTAGCGGGAGGAAATACTCCTACAATGAGCAGTTCTTC. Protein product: CASSSAPPRTSGRKYSYNEQFF.

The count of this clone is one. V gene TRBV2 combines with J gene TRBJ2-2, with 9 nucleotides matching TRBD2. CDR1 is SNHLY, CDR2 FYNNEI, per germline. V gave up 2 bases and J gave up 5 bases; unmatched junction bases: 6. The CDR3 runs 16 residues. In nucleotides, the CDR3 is TGTGCCAGCAGTGAACTATTAGCGGGGGAGACCGGGGAGCTGTTTTTT. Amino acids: CASSELLAGETGELFF.

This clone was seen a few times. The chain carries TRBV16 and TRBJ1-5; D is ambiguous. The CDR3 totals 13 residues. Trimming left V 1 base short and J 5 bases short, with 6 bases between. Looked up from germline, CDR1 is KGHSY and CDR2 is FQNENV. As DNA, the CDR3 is TGTGCCAGCAGCCAATTTCCCCATCAGCCCCAGCATTTT. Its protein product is CASSQFPHQPQHF.

The CDR3 nucleotides are TGCGCCAGCAGCCGGGACAGGGGAAACACTGAAGCTTTCTTT. Its protein product is CASSRDRGNTEAFF. The rearrangement joins TRBV5-1 to TRBJ1-1; 10 bases map to TRBD1. With V trimmed by 4 bases and J by 2 bases, 2 bases remained unmatched. Germline V CDR1 and CDR2: SGHRS, YFSETQ. The CDR3 contains 14 residues.

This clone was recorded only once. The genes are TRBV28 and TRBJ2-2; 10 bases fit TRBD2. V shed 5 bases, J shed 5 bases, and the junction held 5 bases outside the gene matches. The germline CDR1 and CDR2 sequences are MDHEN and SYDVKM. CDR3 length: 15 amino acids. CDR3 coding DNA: TGTGCCAGCAGTGATAGCGGGAGGATTACCGGGGAGCTGTTTTTT. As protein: CASSDSGRITGELFF.

Here the CDR3 reads CASSYSSLSYEQYF. In DNA form, the CDR3 reads TGTGCCAGCAGTTACTCGAGTTTGTCCTACGAGCAGTACTTC. The V call is TRBV6-6, the J call TRBJ2-7, with no clear D. The CDR3 covers 14 residues. V lost 0 bases and J 1 base, leaving 7 bases between the germline ends. Germline-derived CDR1 and CDR2 are MNHNY and SVGAGI (reference sequence).

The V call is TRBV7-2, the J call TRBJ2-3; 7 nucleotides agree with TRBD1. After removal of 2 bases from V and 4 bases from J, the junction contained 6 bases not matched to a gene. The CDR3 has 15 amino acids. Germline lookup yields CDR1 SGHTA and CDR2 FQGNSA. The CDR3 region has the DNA TGTGCCAGCAGCTTATTGTCAGGGGGTGCAGATACGCAGTATTTT. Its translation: CASSLLSGGADTQYF.

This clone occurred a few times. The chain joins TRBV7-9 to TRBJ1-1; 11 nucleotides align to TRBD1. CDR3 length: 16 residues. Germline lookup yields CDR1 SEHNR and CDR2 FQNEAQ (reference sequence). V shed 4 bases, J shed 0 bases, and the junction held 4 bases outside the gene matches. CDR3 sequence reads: CASSYPGQGVNTEAFF. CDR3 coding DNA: TGTGCCAGCAGCTATCCGGGACAGGGGGTGAACACTGAAGCTTTCTTT. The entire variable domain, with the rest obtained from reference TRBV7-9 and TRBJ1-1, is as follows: DTGVSQNPRHKITKRGQNVTFRCDPISEHNRLYWYRQTLGQGPEFLTYFQNEAQLEKSRLLSDRFSAERPKGSFSTLEIQRTEQGDSAMYLCASSYPGQGVNTEAFFGQGTRLTVV.

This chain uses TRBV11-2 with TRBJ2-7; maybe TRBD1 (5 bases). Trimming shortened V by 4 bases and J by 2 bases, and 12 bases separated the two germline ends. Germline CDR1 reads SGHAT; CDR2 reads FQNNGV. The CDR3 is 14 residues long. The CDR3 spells CASSSKTVTYEQYF. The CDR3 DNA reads TGTGCCAGCAGCTCTAAGACAGTTACCTACGAGCAGTACTTC. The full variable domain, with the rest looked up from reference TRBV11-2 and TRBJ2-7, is EAGVAQSPRYKIIEKRQSVAFWCNPISGHATLYWYQQILGQGPKLLIQFQNNGVVDDSQLPKDRFSAERLKGVDSTLKIQPAKLEDSAVYLCASSSKTVTYEQYFGPGTRLTVT.

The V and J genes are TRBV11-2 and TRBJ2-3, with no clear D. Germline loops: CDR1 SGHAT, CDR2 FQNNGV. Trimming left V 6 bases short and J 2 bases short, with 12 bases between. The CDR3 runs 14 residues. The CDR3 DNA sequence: TGTGCCAGCAGTCTCAGGATTTACACAGATACGCAGTATTTT. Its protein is CASSLRIYTDTQYF.

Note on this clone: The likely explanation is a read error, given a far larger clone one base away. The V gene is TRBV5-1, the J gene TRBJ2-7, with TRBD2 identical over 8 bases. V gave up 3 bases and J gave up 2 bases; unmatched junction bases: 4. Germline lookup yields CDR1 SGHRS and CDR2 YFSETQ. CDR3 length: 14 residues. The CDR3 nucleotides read TGCGCCAGCAGCTCCATAGCGGGGACCTACGAGCAGTACTTC. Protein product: CASSSIAGTYEQYF.

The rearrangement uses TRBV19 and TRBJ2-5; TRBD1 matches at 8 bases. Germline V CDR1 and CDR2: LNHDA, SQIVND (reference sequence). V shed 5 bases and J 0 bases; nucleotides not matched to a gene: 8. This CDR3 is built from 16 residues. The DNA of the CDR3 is TGTGCCAGTAGTCAAAGACAGGGGACCTACCAAGAGACCCAGTACTTC. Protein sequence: CASSQRQGTYQETQYF. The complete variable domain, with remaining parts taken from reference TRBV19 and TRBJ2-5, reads DGGITQSPKYLFRKEGQNVTLSCEQNLNHDAMYWYRQDPGQGLRLIYYSQIVNDFQKGDIAEGYSVSREKKESFPLTVTSAQKNPTAFYLCASSQRQGTYQETQYFGPGTRLLVL.

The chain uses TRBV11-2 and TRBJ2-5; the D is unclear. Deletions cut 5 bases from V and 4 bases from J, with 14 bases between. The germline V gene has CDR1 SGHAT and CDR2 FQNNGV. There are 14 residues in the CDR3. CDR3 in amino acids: CASSQSQRRETQYF. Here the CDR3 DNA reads TGTGCCAGCAGCCAGAGCCAAAGGAGAGAGACCCAGTACTTC.

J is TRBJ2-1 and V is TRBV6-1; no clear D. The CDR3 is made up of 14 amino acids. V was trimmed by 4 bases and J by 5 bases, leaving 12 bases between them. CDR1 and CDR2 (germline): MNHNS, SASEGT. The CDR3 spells CASSVVYGHNEQFF. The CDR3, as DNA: TGTGCCAGCAGTGTAGTCTACGGCCACAATGAGCAGTTCTTC.